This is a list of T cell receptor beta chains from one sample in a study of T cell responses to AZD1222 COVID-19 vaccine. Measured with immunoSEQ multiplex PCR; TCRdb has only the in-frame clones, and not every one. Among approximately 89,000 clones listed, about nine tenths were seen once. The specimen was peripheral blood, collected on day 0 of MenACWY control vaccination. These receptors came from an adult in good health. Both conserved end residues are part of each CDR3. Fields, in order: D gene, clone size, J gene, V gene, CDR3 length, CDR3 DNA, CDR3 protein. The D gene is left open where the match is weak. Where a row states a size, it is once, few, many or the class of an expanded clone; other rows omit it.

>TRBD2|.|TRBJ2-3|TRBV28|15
TGTGCCAGCAGTTTGGAAAGCGGGGCGTCAGATACGCAGTATTTT
CASSLESGASDTQYF
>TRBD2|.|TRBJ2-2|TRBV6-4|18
TGTGCCAGCAGCGCAGTTGGGACTAGCGGAGCGAACACCGGGGAGCTGTTTTTT
CASSAVGTSGANTGELFF
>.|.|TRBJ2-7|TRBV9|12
TGTGCCAGCAGCTCCGGGGACTACGAGCAGTACTTC
CASSSGDYEQYF
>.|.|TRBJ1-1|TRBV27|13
TGTGCCAGCAGTTTGCTGGTGAACACTGAAGCTTTCTTT
CASSLLVNTEAFF
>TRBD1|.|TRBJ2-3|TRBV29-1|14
TGCAGCGTTTCTGAGGGGCAGGGGGCAGATACGCAGTATTTT
CSVSEGQGADTQYF
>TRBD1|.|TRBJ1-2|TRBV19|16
TGTGCCAGTAGTATAATCCCCTCGACAGGGAACTATGGCTACACCTTC
CASSIIPSTGNYGYTF
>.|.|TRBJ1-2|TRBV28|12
TGTGCCAGCAGTCGCCCAGGGGATGGCTACACCTTC
CASSRPGDGYTF
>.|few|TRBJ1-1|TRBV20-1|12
TGCAGTGCTAGTCGGGGGGACACTGAAGCTTTCTTT
CSASRGDTEAFF
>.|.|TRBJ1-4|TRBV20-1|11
TGCAGTGTCAGTAAGAATGAAAAACTGTTTTTT
CSVSKNEKLFF
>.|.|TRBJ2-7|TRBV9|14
TGTGCCAGCAGCGCAGATGACAGGGCGGGAGAGCAGTACTTC
CASSADDRAGEQYF
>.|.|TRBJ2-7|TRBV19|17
TGTGCCAGTTCCCGGGGGGCCGCGGCCACCGCCCCCTACGAGCAGTACTTC
CASSRGAAATAPYEQYF
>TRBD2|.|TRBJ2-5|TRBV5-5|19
TGTGCCAGCAGCTCCGGGGGACCGAGGACTAGCGGGATAGGTAAGACCCAGTACTTC
CASSSGGPRTSGIGKTQYF
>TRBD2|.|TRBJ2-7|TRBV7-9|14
TGTGCCAGCAGCTTACTAGCGGTTCCCTACGAGCAGTACTTC
CASSLLAVPYEQYF
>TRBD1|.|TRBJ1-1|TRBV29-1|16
TGCAGCGTTGGGGACGGGACAGGGGCTCAAAACACTGAAGCTTTCTTT
CSVGDGTGAQNTEAFF
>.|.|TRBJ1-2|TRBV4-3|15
TGCGCCAGCAGCCAAGAGGGCAGGTTTGACTATGGCTACACCTTC
CASSQEGRFDYGYTF
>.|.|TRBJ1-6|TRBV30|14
TGTGCCTGGAGCCGGGACCAAGAGAATTCACCCCTCCACTTT
CAWSRDQENSPLHF
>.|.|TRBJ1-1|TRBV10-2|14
TGCGCCAGCAGTGAGTGGGGGGGTTCGACTGAAGCTTTCTTT
CASSEWGGSTEAFF
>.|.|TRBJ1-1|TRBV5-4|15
TGTGCCAGCAGCTTTCCAGGGTCCGGGGGCACTGAAGCTTTCTTT
CASSFPGSGGTEAFF
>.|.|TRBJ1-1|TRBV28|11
TGTGTCACCCTAAATCAGGGTAAAGCTTTCTTT
CVTLNQGKAFF
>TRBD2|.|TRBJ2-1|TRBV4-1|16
TGCGCCAGCAGCCAAGGAGGACTAGCGGGCCTTAATGAGCAGTTCTTC
CASSQGGLAGLNEQFF
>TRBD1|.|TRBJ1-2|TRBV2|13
TGTGCCAGCAAAGGGGGCAGTAGCTATGGCTACACCTTC
CASKGGSSYGYTF
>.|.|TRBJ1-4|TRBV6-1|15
TGTGCCAGCAGTGACGTTACGGGGGGTTCCGAAAAACTGTTTTTT
CASSDVTGGSEKLFF
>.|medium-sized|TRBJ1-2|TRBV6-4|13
TGTGCCAGCAGTCGCGACAGGAACTATGGCTACACCTTC
CASSRDRNYGYTF
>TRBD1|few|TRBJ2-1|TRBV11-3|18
TGTGCCAGCAGCTTAGAACAGGGGGGATCCAGCTCCTACAATGAGCAGTTCTTC
CASSLEQGGSSSYNEQFF
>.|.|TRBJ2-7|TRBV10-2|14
TGCGCCAGCCTCTATGGGGCAGCCTCTGGCGAGCAGTACTTC
CASLYGAASGEQYF
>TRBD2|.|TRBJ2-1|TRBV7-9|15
TGTGCCAGCAGCTTAGCACTAGCGGATTACAATGAGCAGTTCTTC
CASSLALADYNEQFF
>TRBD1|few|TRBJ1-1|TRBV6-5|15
TGTGCCAGCAGTTACGATAGGACAGGGAACACTGAAGCTTTCTTT
CASSYDRTGNTEAFF
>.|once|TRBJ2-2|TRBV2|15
TGTGCCAGCAGTACGAGCGGACCGAACACCGGGGAGCTGTTTTTT
CASSTSGPNTGELFF
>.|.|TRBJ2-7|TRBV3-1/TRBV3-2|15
TGTGCCAGCAGCCAAGAGTCAGCCACCCGCTACGAGCAGTACTTC
CASSQESATRYEQYF
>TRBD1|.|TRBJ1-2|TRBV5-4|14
TGTGCCAGCAGCCCAACAGGGGGCAGCTATGGCTACACCTTC
CASSPTGGSYGYTF
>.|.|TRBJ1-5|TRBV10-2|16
TGCGCCAGCAGTGAGTCATTAGGGAGGGCCAATCAGCCCCAGCATTTT
CASSESLGRANQPQHF
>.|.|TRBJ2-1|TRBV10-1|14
TGCGCCAGCAGTGAAGGTCCCGCCGGGGTTAAGCAGTTCTTC
CASSEGPAGVKQFF
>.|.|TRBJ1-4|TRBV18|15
TGTGCCAGCTCACCACGCAGAGCAACTAATGAAAAACTGTTTTTT
CASSPRRATNEKLFF
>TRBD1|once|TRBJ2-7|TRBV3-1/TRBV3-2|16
TGTGCCAGCAGCCTTCATCTACAGGGGGCGACCTACGAGCAGTACTTC
CASSLHLQGATYEQYF
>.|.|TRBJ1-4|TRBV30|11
TGTGCCTGGAGTGTGGGTGAAAAACTGTTTTTT
CAWSVGEKLFF
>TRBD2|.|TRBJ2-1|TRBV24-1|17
TGTGCCACCAGTGATGATAGCGGGAGGGCCTCCTACAATGAGCAGTTCTTC
CATSDDSGRASYNEQFF
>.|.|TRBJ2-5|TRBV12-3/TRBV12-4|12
TGTGCCAGCAGTGGACTACAAGAGACCCAGTACTTC
CASSGLQETQYF
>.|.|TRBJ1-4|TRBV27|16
TGTGCCAGCAGGGAGGGGACTATTGCAACTAATGAAAAACTGTTTTTT
CASREGTIATNEKLFF
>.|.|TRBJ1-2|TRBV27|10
TGTGCCAGCAGTCTTCCCCGTGACCCCTTC
CASSLPRDPF
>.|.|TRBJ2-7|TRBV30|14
TGTGCCTGGAGTGTACGCGGGATAGCCTACGAGCAGTACTTC
CAWSVRGIAYEQYF
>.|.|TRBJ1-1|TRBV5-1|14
TGCGCCAGCAGCCCGGACAGCAGGAACACTGAAGCTTTCTTT
CASSPDSRNTEAFF
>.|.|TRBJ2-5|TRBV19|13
TGTGCCAGTAGTATTTCACTTGAAGAGACCCAGTACTTC
CASSISLEETQYF
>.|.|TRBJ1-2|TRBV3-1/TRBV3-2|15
TGTGCCAGCAGCCAAGCGGACCCACGAACGTATGGCTACACCTTC
CASSQADPRTYGYTF
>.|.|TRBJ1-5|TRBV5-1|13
TGCGCCAGCAGCTCAGGACAGAATCAGCCCCAGCATTTT
CASSSGQNQPQHF
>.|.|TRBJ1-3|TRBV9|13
TGTGCCAGCAGCGCGACCTCTGGAAACACCATATATTTT
CASSATSGNTIYF
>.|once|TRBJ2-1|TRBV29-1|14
TGCAGCGGAGAAAGGGCGGACGCGGTCAGCGAGCAGTTCTTC
CSGERADAVSEQFF
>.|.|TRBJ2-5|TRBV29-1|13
TGCAGCGTTGAGCAAACGGAGGGAGAGACCCAGTACTTC
CSVEQTEGETQYF
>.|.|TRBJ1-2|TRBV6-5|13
TGTGCCAGCAGTTACGGCACGGACTATGGCTACACCTTC
CASSYGTDYGYTF
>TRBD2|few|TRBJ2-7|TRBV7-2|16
TGTGCCAGCAGCTTGGAAGGTAGCGGGCGGCCCTACGAGCAGTACTTC
CASSLEGSGRPYEQYF
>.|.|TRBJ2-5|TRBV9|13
TGTGCCAGCAGCGTTGAGCCGGGAGAGACCCAGTACTTC
CASSVEPGETQYF
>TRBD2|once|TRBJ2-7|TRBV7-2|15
TGTGCCAGCAGCTCTTGGACTAGCGGGTCCTACGAGCAGTACTTC
CASSSWTSGSYEQYF
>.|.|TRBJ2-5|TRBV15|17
TGTGCCACCAGCAGAGAAAGGGGAGACAGGGGAGGGGAGACCCAGTACTTC
CATSRERGDRGGETQYF
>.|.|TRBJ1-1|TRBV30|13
TGTGCCGCGAGACGACCGCAGAACACTGAAGCTTTCTTT
CAARRPQNTEAFF
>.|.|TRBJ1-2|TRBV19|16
TGTGCCAGCCACCCGCCGGGCACCCCAGCTAACTATGGCTACACCTTC
CASHPPGTPANYGYTF